These 9 T cell receptor beta chains were sequenced from one sample in a study of shared clonotypes between healthy human individuals. Naive CD8 cells lacked CD45RO, underwent positive selection for CCR7 and left out terminally differentiated effector memory CD45RA+ cells. Profiling relied on immunoSEQ multiplex PCR, and the TCRdb table lists in-frame clones only, not all of them. Here the sample spans about 2.1 million clones, just under 95% being singletons. The specimen sequenced was naive CD8+ T cells from PBMCs. These receptors were obtained from a man aged 18 to 29 in good health. Some clones in this sample may be carry-over from other donors' samples.

The rearrangement joins TRBV30 to TRBJ2-2; D gene unclear. Trimming left V 2 bases short and J 3 bases short, with 4 bases between. The CDR3 contains 12 residues. CDR1 and CDR2 from the germline V gene are GTSNPN and SVGIG (reference sequence). CDR3 sequence: CAWSFYTGELFF. For the CDR3, the DNA is TGTGCCTGGAGTTTCTACACCGGGGAGCTGTTTTTT.

A note on this clone: Within the sample, other DNA sequences also encode this same CDR3. The chain has TRBV5-6 and TRBJ2-7; D call uncertain. Germline values: CDR1 SGHDT, CDR2 YYEEEE. This CDR3 is 11 amino acids long. The germline V and J ends were trimmed by 2 bases and 5 bases, with 5 bases remaining between them. The CDR3 DNA is TGTGCCAGCAGCTTTCTCGACGAGCAGTACTTC. This translates into CASSFLDEQYF.

The gene calls are TRBV7-8 and TRBJ2-3, with 10 bases identical to TRBD2. Germline V gives CDR1 SGHVS, CDR2 FQNEAQ. With 3 bases clipped from V and 3 bases from J, the junction kept 6 bases outside the gene matches. This CDR3 has 16 amino acids. The DNA for the CDR3 is TGTGCCAGCAGCTTTTTAGCGGGAGGTTCGACAGATACGCAGTATTTT. Amino acid sequence: CASSFLAGGSTDTQYF.

The chain has TRBV30 and TRBJ1-5; possibly TRBD1 for D (5 bases). CDR1 and CDR2 (germline): GTSNPN, SVGIG (reference sequence). The CDR3 has 14 residues. V lost 0 bases and J 4 bases, leaving 10 bases between the germline ends. CDR3 DNA sequence: TGTGCCTGGAGTGTATTCAGGGCTAATCAGCCCCAGCATTTT. Protein sequence: CAWSVFRANQPQHF.

Notes on this clone: This specimen includes other DNA sequences encoding the same CDR3. The chain employs TRBV28 and TRBJ2-7, with TRBD1 identical over 7 bases. Germline V gene lookup returns CDR1 MDHEN and CDR2 SYDVKM. CDR3 length: 13 amino acids. With 6 bases clipped from V and 2 bases from J, the junction kept 4 bases outside the gene matches. The CDR3 reads CASSRDRTYEQYF. The CDR3 nucleotides are TGTGCCAGCAGCAGGGACAGAACCTACGAGCAGTACTTC.

The genes are TRBV28 and TRBJ2-5, with 8 bases that match TRBD1. V lost 3 bases and J lost 4; bases outside the gene matches: 7. Germline CDR1 MDHEN, CDR2 SYDVKM. The CDR3 runs 15 residues. CDR3 nucleotide sequence: TGTGCCAGCAGTTTCCCCGGACAGGGTCGAGAGACCCAGTACTTC. It encodes CASSFPGQGRETQYF. The variable domain in full, with the rest retrieved from reference TRBV28 and TRBJ2-5, is DVKVTQSSRYLVKRTGEKVFLECVQDMDHENMFWYRQDPGLGLRLIYFSYDVKMKEKGDIPEGYSVSREKKERFSLILESASTNQTSMYLCASSFPGQGRETQYFGPGTRLLVL.

J is TRBJ2-1 and V is TRBV5-4; TRBD2 aligns across 11 bases. After removal of 9 bases from V and 7 bases from J, the junction contained 9 bases not matched to a gene. Germline V lookup: CDR1 SGHNT, CDR2 YYREEE (reference sequence). The CDR3 contains 14 residues. The CDR3 sequence is CATFSGGGSNEQFF. In nucleotides, the CDR3 is TGTGCCACCTTTAGCGGGGGGGGATCAAATGAGCAGTTCTTC.

This CDR3 is CASSRLAGGPYNEQFF. The CDR3 region has the DNA TGCGCCAGCAGTCGACTAGCGGGAGGGCCCTACAATGAGCAGTTCTTC. The chain employs TRBV4-1 and TRBJ2-1, with 14 bases identical to TRBD2. CDR3 size: 16 residues. CDR1 MGHRA and CDR2 YSYEKL come from the germline V gene. V was clipped by 6 bases and J by 2 bases; unmatched bases: 3.

This clone was seen a handful of times. The chain carries TRBV27 and TRBJ1-1; weak D call: TRBD1 (5 bases). Germline V gene sequence: CDR1 MNHEY, CDR2 SMNVEV (reference sequence). V was pared by 3 bases and J by 8 bases, with 16 bases between. This CDR3 has 14 residues. The CDR3 is CASSFGGVREEAFF. The CDR3 bases are TGTGCCAGCAGTTTCGGCGGGGTCAGGGAAGAAGCTTTCTTT.